This T cell receptor beta chain is from a study of shared clonotypes between healthy human individuals. The data were produced by immunoSEQ multiplex PCR, yet TCRdb's version contains in-frame clones alone and is incomplete. Of around 530,000 clones detected, roughly 79% appear once; the ten largest clones hold about 12%. Input material: PBMCs. The source is a woman between 35 and 50 years old in good health. Some clones in this sample may be carry-over from other donors' samples.

DNA for the CDR3: TGTGCCAGCAGTTTCGGGCTTCCCTCCTACAATGAGCAGTTCTTC. Amino acid sequence: CASSFGLPSYNEQFF. J is TRBJ2-1 and V is TRBV2; D remains unclear. V dropped 5 bases and J dropped 0 bases, with 11 bases sitting between them. Germline V gene lookup returns CDR1 SNHLY and CDR2 FYNNEI. The CDR3 spans 15 residues.